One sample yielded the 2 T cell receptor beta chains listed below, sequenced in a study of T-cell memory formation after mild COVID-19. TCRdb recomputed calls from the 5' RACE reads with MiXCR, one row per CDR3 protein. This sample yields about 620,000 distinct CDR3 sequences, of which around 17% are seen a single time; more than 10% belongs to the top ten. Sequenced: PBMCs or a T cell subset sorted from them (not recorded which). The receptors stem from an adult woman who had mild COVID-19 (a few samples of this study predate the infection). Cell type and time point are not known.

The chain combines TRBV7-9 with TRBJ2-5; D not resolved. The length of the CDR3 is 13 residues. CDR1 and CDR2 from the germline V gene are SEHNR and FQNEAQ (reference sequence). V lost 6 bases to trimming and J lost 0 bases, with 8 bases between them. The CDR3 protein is CASSLEYQETQYF. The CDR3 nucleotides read TGTGCCAGCAGTTTGGAGTACCAAGAGACCCAGTACTTC. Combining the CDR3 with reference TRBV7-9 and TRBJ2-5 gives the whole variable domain DTGVSQNPRHKITKRGQNVTFRCDPISEHNRLYWYRQTLGQGPEFLTYFQNEAQLEKSRLLSDRFSAERPKGSFSTLEIQRTEQGDSAMYLCASSLEYQETQYFGPGTRLLVL.

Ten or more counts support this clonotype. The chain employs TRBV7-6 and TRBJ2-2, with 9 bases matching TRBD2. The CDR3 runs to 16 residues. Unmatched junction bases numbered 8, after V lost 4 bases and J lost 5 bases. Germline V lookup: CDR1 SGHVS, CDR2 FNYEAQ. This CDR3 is CASSSYPLAGTGELFF. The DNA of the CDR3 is TGTGCCAGCAGCTCTTATCCCCTAGCGGGGACCGGGGAGCTGTTTTTT.